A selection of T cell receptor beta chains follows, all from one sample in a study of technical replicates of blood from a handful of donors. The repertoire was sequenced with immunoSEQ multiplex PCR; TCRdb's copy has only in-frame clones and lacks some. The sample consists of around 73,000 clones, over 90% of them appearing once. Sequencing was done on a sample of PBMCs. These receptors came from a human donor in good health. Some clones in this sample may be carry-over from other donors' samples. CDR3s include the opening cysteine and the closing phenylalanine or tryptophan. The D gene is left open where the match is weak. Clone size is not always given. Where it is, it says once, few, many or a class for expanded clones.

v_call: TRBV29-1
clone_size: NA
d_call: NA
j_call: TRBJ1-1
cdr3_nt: TGCAGCGCCTACTCCCTCTACACTGAAGCTTTCTTT
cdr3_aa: CSAYSLYTEAFF

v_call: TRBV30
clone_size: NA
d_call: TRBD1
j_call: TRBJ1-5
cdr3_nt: TGTGCCTGGAGTGTACCGGACAGGGTCAATCAGCCCCAGCATTTT
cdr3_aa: CAWSVPDRVNQPQHF

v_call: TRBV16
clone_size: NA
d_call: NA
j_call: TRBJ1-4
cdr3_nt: TGTGCCAGCAGCCCTCCCTTTGGCAGAACTAATGAAAAACTGTTTTTT
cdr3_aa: CASSPPFGRTNEKLFF

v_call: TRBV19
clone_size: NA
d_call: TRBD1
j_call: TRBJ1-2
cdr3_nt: TGTGCCAGTAGACAGGGGGGTGTCTATGGCTACACCTTC
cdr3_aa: CASRQGGVYGYTF

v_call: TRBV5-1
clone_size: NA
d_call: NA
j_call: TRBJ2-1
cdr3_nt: TGCGCCAGCAGCTTGGTAGCGGAACCCCACAATGAGCAGTTCTTC
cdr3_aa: CASSLVAEPHNEQFF

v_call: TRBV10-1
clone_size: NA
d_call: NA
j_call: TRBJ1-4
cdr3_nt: TGCGCCAGCATCGAGGAGGGGCAGGGCAATGAAAAACTGTTTTTT
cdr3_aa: CASIEEGQGNEKLFF

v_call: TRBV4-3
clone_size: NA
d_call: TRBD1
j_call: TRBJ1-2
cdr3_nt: TGCGCCAGCAGCCAAGATTCGACAGGGAATAACTATGGCTACACCTTC
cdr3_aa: CASSQDSTGNNYGYTF

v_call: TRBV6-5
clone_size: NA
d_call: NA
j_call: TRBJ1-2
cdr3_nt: TGTGCCAGCAGCCGAAGCTGGGAGGCTGGCTACACCTTC
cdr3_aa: CASSRSWEAGYTF

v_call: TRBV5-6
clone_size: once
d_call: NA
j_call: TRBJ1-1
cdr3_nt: TGTGCCAGCAGCTTTGTAAAAGGCCCCGAGGGCAAGAACACTGAGGCTTTCTTT
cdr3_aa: CASSFVKGPEGKNTEAFF

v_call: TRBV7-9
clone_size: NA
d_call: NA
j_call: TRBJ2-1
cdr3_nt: TGTGCCAGCAGCTTTGTGGGGCTTCCAGGCAATGAGCAGTTCTTC
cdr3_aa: CASSFVGLPGNEQFF

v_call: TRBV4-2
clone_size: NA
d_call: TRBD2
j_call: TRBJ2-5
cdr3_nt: TGTGCCAGCAGAGCCCTAGCGGGGGGGCTCCGAGAGACCCAGTACTTC
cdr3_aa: CASRALAGGLRETQYF

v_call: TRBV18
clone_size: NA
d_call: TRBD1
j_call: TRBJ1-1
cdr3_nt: TGTGCCAGCTCCACACAGGGGATGAACACTGAAGCTTTCTTT
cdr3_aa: CASSTQGMNTEAFF